This TCR beta chain came from a study of regulatory T cells in long-lasting Graves disease. This clonotype was picked up many times. iRepertoire HTBI primers and Arm-PCR of CDR3 regions built TCR beta libraries. A single record per CDR3 protein comes from TCRdb applying MiXCR to the multiplex PCR reads. The sample consists of hundreds of thousands of distinct CDR3 sequences, around 15% of them appearing once. Indicated time point: newly diagnosed GD, antithyroid drugs for less than 3 months. PBMC RNA served as the TCR library source. The data also belong to a second study, concerning T cells in Graves' hyperthyroidism and ophthalmopathy. That study adds: Model predictions of ophthalmopathy came a median 6.5 months before onset.

This receptor was taken from a woman aged 25 to 39 with Graves disease. The input for sequencing was peripheral blood mononuclear cells (PBMCs), taken at new diagnosis, from a patient treated with antithyroid drugs.

CDR3 nucleotide sequence: TGTGCCAGCAGCGATAGCGGTTACGAGCAGTACTTC. It specifies CASSDSGYEQYF. The chain is built from TRBV3-1 and TRBJ2-7, with a weak D call TRBD2 (6 bases). The V and J ends lost 5 bases and 4 bases respectively, with 9 bases between them. Germline CDR1 reads LGHDT; CDR2 reads YNNKEL (reference sequence). The CDR3 runs to 12 residues.